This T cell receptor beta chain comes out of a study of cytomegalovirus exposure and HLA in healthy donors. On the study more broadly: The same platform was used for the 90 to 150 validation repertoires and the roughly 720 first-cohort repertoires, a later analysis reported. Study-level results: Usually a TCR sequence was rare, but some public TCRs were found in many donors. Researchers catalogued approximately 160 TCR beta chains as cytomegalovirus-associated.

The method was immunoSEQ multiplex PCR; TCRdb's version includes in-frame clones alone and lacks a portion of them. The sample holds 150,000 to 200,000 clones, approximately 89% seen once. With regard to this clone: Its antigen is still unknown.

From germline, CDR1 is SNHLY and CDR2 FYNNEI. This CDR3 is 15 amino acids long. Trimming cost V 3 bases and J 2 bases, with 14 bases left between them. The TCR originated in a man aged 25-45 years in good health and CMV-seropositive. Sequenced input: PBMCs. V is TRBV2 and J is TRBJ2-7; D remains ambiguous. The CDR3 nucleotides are TGTGCCAGCAGTGATCCCGGGTCCTACACCTACGAGCAGTACTTC. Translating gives CASSDPGSYTYEQYF.